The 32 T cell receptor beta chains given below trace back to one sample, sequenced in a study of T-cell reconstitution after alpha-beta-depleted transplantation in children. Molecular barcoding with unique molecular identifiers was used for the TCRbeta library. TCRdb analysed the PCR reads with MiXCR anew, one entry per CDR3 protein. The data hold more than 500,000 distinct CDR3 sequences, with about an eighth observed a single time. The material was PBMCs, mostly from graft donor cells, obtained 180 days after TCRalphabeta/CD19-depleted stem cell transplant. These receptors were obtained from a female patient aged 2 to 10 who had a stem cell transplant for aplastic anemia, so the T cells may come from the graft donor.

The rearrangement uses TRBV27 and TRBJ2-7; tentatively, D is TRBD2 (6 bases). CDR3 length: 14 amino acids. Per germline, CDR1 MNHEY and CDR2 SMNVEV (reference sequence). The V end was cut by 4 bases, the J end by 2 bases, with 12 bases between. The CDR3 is CASSSKWGAYEQYF. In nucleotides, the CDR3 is TGTGCCAGCAGTTCGAAGTGGGGGGCCTACGAGCAGTACTTC.

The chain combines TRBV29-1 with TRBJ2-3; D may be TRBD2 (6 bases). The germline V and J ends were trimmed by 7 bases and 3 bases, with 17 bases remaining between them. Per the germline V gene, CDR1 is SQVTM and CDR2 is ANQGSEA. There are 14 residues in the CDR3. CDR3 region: CSARRRDRTDTQYF. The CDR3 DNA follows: TGCAGCGCCCGGAGGCGGGATCGGACAGATACGCAGTATTTT.

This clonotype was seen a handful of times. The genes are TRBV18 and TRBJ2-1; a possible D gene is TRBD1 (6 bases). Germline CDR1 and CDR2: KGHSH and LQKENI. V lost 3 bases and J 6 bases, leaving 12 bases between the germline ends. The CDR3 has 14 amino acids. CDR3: CASSPENRANEQFF. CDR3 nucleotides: TGTGCCAGCTCACCCGAGAACAGGGCCAATGAGCAGTTCTTC. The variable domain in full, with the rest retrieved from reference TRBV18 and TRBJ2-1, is NAGVMQNPRHLVRRRGQEARLRCSPMKGHSHVYWYRQLPEEGLKFMVYLQKENIIDESGMPKERFSAEFPKEGPSILRIQQVVRGDSAAYFCASSPENRANEQFFGPGTRLTVL.

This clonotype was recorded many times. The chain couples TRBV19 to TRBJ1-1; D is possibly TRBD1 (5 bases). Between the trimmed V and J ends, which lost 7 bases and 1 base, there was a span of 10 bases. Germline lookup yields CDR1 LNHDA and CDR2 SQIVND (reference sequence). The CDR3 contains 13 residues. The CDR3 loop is CASTPGRNTEAFF. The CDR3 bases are TGTGCCAGTACCCCGGGACGGAACACTGAAGCTTTCTTT.

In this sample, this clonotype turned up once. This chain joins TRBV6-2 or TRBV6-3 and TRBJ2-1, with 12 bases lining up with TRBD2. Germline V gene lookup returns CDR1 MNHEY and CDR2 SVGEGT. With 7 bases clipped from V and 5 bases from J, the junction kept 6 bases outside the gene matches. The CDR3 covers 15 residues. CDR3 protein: CASTSGRAGNNEQFF. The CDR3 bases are TGTGCCAGCACTAGCGGGAGGGCCGGCAACAATGAGCAGTTCTTC.

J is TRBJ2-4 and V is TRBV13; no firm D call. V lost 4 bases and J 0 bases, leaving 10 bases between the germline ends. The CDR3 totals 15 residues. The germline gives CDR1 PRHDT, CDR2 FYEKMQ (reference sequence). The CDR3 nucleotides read TGTGCCAGCAGCTGGCCAGTTGTAGCCAAAAACATTCAGTACTTC. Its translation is CASSWPVVAKNIQYF.

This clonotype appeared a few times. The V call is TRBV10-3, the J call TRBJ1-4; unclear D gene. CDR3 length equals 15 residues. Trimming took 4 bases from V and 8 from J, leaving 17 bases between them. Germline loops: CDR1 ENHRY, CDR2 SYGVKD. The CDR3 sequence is CAISAGVTDGEKLFF. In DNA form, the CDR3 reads TGTGCCATCAGTGCTGGGGTGACGGATGGGGAAAAACTGTTTTTT.

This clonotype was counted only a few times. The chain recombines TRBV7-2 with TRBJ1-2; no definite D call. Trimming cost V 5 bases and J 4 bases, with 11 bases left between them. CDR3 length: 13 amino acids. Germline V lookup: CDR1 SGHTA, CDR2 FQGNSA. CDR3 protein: CASSGRGAYGYTF. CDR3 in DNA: TGTGCCAGCAGCGGACGGGGTGCCTATGGCTACACCTTC.

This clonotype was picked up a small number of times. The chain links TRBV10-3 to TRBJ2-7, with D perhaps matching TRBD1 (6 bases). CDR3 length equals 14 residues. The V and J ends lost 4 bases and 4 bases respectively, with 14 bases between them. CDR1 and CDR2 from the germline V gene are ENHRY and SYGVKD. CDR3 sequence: CAISVQGQVYEQYF. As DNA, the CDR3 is TGTGCCATCAGTGTACAGGGTCAGGTGTACGAGCAGTACTTC.

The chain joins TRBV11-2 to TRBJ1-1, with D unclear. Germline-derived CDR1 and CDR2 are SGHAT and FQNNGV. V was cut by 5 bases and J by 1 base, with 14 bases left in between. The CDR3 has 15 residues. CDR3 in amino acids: CASSPWKQTNTEAFF. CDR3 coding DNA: TGTGCCAGCAGCCCCTGGAAGCAAACGAACACTGAAGCTTTCTTT.

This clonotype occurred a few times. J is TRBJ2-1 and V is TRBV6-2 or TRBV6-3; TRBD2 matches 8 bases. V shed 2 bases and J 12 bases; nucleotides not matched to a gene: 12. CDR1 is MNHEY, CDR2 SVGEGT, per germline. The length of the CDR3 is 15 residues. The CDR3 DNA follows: TGTGCCAGCAGTTACCTGGGACTAGTGCGTATGTGGCAGTTCTTC. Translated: CASSYLGLVRMWQFF.

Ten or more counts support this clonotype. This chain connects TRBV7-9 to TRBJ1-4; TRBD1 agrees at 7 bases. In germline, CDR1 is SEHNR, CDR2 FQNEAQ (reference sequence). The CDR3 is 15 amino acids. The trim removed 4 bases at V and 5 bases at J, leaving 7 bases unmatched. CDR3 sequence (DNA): TGTGCCAGCAGCTACTCCGGGACAGCAAATGAAAAACTGTTTTTT. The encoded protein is CASSYSGTANEKLFF.

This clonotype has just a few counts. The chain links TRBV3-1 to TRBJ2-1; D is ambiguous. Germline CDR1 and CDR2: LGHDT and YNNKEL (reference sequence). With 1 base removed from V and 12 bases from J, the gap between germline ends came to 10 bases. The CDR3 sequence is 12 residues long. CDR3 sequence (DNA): TGTGCCAGCAGCCAAGCCGGAGAGTGGCAGTTCTTC. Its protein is CASSQAGEWQFF.

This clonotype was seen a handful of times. CDR3 region: CSVLVKNIQYF. The CDR3 DNA reads TGCAGCGTTCTAGTCAAAAACATTCAGTACTTC. The rearrangement links TRBV29-1 to TRBJ2-4; D unresolved. The V gene lost 5 bases and the J gene lost 3 bases, with 5 bases spanning the gap. CDR3 length: 11 amino acids. Germline CDR1 SQVTM, CDR2 ANQGSEA.

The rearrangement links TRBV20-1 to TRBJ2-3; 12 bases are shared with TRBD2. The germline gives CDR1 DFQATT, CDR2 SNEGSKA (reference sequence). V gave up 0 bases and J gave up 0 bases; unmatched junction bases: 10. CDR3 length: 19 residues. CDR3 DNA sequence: TGCAGTGCTAGAGATCCCAGACTAGCGGGAGAGTATAGCACAGATACGCAGTATTTT. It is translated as CSARDPRLAGEYSTDTQYF.

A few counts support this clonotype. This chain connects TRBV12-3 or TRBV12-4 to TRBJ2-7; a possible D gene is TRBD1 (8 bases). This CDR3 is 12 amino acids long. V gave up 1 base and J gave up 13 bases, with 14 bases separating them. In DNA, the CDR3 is TGTGCCAGCAGTTTAGGGACAGGGAGGGAATACTTC. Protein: CASSLGTGREYF.

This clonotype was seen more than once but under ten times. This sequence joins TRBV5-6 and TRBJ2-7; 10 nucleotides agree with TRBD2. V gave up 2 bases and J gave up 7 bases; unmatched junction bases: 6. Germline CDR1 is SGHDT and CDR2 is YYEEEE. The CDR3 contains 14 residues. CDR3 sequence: CASSFGTSVSEQYF. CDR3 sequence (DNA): TGTGCCAGCAGCTTCGGGACTAGCGTGAGTGAGCAGTACTTC.

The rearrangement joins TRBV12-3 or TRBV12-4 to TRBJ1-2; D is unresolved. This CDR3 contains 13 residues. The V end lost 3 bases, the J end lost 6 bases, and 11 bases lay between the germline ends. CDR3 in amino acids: CASSFSGENGYTF. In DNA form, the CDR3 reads TGTGCCAGCAGTTTCTCCGGGGAAAATGGCTACACCTTC.

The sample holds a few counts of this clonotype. CDR3 coding DNA: TGCAGCGTTGCCGGAAGAGCTAACTATGGCTACACCTTC. This translates into CSVAGRANYGYTF. The chain uses TRBV29-1 and TRBJ1-2, with D unclear. V dropped 4 bases and J dropped 0 bases, with 9 bases sitting between them. The CDR3 is 13 residues long. Per the germline V gene, CDR1 is SQVTM and CDR2 is ANQGSEA.

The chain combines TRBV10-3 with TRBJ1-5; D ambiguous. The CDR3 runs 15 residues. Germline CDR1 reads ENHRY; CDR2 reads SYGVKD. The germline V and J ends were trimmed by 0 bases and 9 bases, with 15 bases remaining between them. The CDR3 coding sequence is TGTGCCATCAGTGAGTCGGACGGGTCGGCCAGGCCCCAGCATTTT. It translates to CAISESDGSARPQHF.

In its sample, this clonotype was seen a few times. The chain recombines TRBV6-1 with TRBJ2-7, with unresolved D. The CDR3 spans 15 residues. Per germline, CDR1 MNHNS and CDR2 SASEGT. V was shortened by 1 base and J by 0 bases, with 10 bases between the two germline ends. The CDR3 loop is CASSEGPLSSYEQYV. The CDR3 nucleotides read TGTGCCAGCAGTGAAGGCCCATTAAGCTCCTACGAGCAGTACGTC.

CDR3 nucleotide sequence: TGTGCCAGCAGCCCTGAACCTCAGGGTTCTTACTACGAGCAGTACTTC. Amino acid sequence: CASSPEPQGSYYEQYF. The rearrangement joins TRBV12-3 or TRBV12-4 to TRBJ2-7; TRBD1 is a possible D gene (5 bases). V lost 6 bases and J 3 bases, leaving 21 bases between the germline ends. The CDR3 sequence is 16 residues long.

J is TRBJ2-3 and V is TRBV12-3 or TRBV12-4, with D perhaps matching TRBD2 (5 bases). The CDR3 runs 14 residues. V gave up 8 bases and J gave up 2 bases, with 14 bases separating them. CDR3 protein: CASLRDLHTDTQYF. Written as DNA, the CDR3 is TGTGCCAGCTTACGGGATTTACACACAGATACGCAGTATTTT.

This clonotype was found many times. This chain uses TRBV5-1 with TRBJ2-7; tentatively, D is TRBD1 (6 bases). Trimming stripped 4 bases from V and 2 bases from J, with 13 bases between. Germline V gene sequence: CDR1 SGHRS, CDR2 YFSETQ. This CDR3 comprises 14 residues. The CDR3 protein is CASSPRDTPYEQYF. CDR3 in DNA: TGCGCCAGCAGCCCCCGGGACACCCCCTACGAGCAGTACTTC.

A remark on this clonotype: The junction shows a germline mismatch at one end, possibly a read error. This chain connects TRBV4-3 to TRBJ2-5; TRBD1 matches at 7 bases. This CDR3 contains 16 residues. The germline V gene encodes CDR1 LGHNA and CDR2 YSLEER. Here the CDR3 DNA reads TGCGTCAGCAGCCAAGTTTTCGACAGGGTTGGAGAGACCCAGTACTTC. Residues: CVSSQVFDRVGETQYF.

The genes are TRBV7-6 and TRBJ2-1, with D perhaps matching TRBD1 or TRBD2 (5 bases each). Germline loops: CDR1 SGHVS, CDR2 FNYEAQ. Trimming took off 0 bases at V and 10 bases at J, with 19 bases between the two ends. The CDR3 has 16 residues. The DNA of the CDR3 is TGTGCCAGCAGCTTAGCGCACCACGTCGGGTGGGGGGAGCAGTTCTTC. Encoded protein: CASSLAHHVGWGEQFF.

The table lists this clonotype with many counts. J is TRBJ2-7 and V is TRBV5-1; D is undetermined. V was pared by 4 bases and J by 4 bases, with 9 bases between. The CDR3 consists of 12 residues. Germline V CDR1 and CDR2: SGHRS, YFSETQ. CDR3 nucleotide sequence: TGCGCCAGCAGCAGAGGCGAGTACGAGCAGTACTTC. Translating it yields CASSRGEYEQYF.

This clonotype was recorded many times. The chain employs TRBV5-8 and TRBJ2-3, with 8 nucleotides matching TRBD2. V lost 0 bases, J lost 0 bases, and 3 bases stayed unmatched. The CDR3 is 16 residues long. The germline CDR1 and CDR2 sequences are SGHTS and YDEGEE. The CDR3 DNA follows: TGTGCCAGCAGCTTGGCCGGGGGGGCAAGCACAGATACGCAGTATTTT. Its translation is CASSLAGGASTDTQYF.

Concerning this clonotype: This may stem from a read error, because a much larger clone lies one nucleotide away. CDR3 bases: TGTGCCAGCAGCTTTAGACAGGGAGGAGCCACAGATGCGCAGTATTTT. Its protein is CASSFRQGGATDAQYF. The chain has TRBV11-2 and TRBJ2-3, with D perhaps TRBD1 (7 bases). This CDR3 has 16 residues. Looked up from germline, CDR1 is SGHAT and CDR2 is FQNNGV.

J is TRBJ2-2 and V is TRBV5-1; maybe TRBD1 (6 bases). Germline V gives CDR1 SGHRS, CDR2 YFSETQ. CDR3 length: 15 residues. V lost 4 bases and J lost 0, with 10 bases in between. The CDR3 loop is CASSTGTPNTGELFF. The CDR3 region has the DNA TGCGCCAGCAGCACTGGGACACCGAACACCGGGGAGCTGTTTTTT.

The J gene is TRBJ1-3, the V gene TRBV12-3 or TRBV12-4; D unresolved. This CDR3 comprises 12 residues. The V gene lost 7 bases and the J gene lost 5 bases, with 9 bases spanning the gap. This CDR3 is CASTPARNTIYF. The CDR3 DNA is TGTGCCAGCACCCCCGCTCGAAACACCATATATTTT.

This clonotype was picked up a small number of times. CDR3 sequence reads: CSVEAGGGQPQHF. Here the CDR3 DNA reads TGCAGCGTTGAAGCAGGGGGAGGACAGCCCCAGCATTTT. The chain has TRBV29-1 and TRBJ1-5; 7 positions agree with TRBD1. CDR3 length: 13 residues. After removal of 1 base from V and 7 bases from J, the junction contained 4 bases not matched to a gene. The germline V gene encodes CDR1 SQVTM and CDR2 ANQGSEA.